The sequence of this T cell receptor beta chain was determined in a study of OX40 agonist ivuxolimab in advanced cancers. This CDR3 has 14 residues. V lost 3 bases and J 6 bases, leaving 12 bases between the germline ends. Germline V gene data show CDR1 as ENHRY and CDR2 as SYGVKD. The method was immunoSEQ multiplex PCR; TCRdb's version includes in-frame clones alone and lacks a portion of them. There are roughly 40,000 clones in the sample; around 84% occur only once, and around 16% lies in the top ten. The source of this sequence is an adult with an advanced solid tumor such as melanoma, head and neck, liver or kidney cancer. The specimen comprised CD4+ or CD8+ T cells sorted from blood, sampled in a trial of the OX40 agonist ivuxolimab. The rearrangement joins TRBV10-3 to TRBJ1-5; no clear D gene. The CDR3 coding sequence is TGTGCCATCAGTGAACCGACAAGCCGTCAGCCCCAGCATTTT. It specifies CAISEPTSRQPQHF.